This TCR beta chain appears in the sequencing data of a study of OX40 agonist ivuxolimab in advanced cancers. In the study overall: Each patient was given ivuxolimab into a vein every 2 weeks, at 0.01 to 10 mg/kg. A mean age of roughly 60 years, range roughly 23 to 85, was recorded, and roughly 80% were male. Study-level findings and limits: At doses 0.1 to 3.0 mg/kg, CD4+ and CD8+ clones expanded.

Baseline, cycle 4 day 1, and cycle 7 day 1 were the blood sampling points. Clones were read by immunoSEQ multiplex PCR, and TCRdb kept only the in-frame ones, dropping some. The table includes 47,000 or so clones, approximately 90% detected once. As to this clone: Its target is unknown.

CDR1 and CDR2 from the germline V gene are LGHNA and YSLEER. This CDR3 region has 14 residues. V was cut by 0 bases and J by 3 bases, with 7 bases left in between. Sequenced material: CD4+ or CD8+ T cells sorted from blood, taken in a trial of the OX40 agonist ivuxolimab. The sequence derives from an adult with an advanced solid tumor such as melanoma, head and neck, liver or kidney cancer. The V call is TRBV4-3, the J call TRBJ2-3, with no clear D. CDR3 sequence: CASSQDHLTDTQYF. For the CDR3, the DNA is TGCGCCAGCAGCCAAGATCACCTTACAGATACGCAGTATTTT.